Described below is a single T cell receptor beta chain sequence and its context. What it binds is unknown. Mismatch with germline at one junction end may stem from a read error. Each donor supplied around 9.6 milliliters of peripheral blood. Alongside a J-beta primer mix, a sample-barcoded 5' primer served in a second PCR lasting roughly 7 to 12 cycles. MiXCR was run by TCRdb on the 5' RACE reads, yielding one entry per CDR3 protein. This table holds more than 650,000 distinct CDR3 sequences, approximately 22% found once. This specimen comes from a study of blood T cells in healthy people across ages. Overall study findings and caveats: The study found more naive CD4+ cells and higher diversity in long-lived than aged donors. A strong correlation was found between TCR beta diversity and the percentage of naive T cells.

The CDR3 length is 13 residues. Germline V gives CDR1 SGHTA, CDR2 FQGNSA. The origin of this receptor is a man aged 65-85 years in good health. Sequencing was done on a sample of blood. The V gene is TRBV7-2, the J gene TRBJ2-5; TRBD2 aligns across 9 bases. In DNA form, the CDR3 reads TGTGCCAGCGGAGGACTAGCGCAAGTGACCCAGTACTTC. This gives the protein CASGGLAQVTQYF. The full variable domain, with the rest looked up from reference TRBV7-2 and TRBJ2-5, is GAGVSQSPSNKVTEKGKDVELRCDPISGHTALYWYRQSLGQGLEFLIYFQGNSAPDKSGLPSDRFSAERTGGSVSTLTIQRTQQEDSAVYLCASGGLAQVTQYFGPGTRLLVL.